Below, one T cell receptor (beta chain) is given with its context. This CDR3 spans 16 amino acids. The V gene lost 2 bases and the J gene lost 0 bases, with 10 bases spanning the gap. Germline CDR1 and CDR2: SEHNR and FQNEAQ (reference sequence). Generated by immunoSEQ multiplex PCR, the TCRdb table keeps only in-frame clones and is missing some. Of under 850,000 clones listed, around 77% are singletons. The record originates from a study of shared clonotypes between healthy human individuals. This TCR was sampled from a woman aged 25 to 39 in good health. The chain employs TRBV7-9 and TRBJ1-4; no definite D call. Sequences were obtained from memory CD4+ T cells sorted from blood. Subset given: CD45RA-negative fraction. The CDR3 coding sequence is TGTGCCAGCAGCTTATACCTGAGACCAACTAATGAAAAACTGTTTTTT. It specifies CASSLYLRPTNEKLFF.